The clone carrying this T cell receptor beta chain has only a few counts. These data belong to a study of control samples from healthy donors and cancer patients. Trimming took 5 bases from V and 4 from J, leaving 6 bases between them. This CDR3 spans 12 amino acids. Germline assignment: CDR1 KGHSH and CDR2 LQKENI. The method was immunoSEQ multiplex PCR; TCRdb's version includes in-frame clones alone and lacks a portion of them. The sample has around 90,000 clones, 85% seen once. The sample taken for sequencing was blood. J is TRBJ1-5 and V is TRBV18; D call uncertain. The source of this sequence is a man aged 25-45 years in good health. The CDR3 region is CASSGPNQPQHF. CDR3 DNA: TGTGCCAGCTCAGGGCCAAATCAGCCCCAGCATTTT.